This TCR beta chain was recovered during a study of cytomegalovirus exposure and HLA in healthy donors (dated by TCRdb to about 2017). For context, the study as a whole: An earlier analysis of approximately 590 of the donors reported about 250 Gb of sequence data and around 120 million unique TCR beta sequences from around 200 million T cells. The later analysis used no new phenotypic data to find candidate immune exposures, relying instead on TCR beta sequences and their occurrence across donors. Roughly 300 gigabases of sequencing data and 70 million to 100 million unique TCR sequences made up an early release that covered fewer than 650 HLA-typed donors. In a later analysis, previously published TCR beta repertoires from 550 to 700 donors were re-analyzed and high-resolution HLA genotyping was added so that TCR occurrence patterns could be studied. Alongside the repertoire data, information on donor age, sex, ethnicity and CMV serostatus was compiled. In a later genetic analysis, genome-wide SNP genotypes for about 55% of the 666 donors were used, and that subset was treated as a discovery cohort. Besides the first cohort of under 700 subjects, a separate validation cohort made up of 95 to 150 different subjects was used. The study aimed to test whether signatures of past pathogen exposure could be identified by cataloging public T cell receptors. All discovery cohort repertoires had been generated using a single sequencing platform. Across 300 to 400 genotyped donors of the cohort, an average of roughly 230,000 unique TCR beta nucleotide sequences per donor were sequenced, and approximately 17% of those sequences were non-productive. A few DR-DQ haplotypes were treated as single units for association and clustering because of strong linkage in the cohort. The number of typed donors differed by locus: roughly 629-630 for A, B, C, DRB1 and DQB1; about 520 for DQA1; roughly 600 for DPA1; and roughly 470 for DPB1. The study used immunosequencing to profile the T cell repertoires of some 600 subjects and linked those repertoires to cytomegalovirus serostatus. The study combined high-throughput TCR immunosequencing, statistical association of individual TCRs with disease status, and machine learning to predict cytomegalovirus infection status. Among the roughly 400 genotyped donors, approximately 82% belonged to the genetic ancestry cluster associated with self-reported Caucasian donors. HLA typing included class I and class II loci at four-digit resolution. An earlier analysis of about 620 of the donors applied high-throughput TCR beta sequencing to assess whether each TCR beta V gene segment acted as functional or pseudogenic. General conclusions and limits of the study: In a later analysis, the rate of TCR association differed among HLA loci, with DRB1 alleles having the most associated TCRs and HLA-C alleles having the fewest. The authors suggested that the approach could potentially be generalized to other disease states and immunological phenotypes. Because counts were too low, 15 to 20 rarely observed V segments, including chromosome 9 orphons, were excluded from the earlier analysis of about 500 of the donors. In this cohort, only TCR beta chains were sequenced, and detectable features were limited by the absence of alpha or paired-chain data. The study listed 150 to 200 TCR beta chains as associated with cytomegalovirus. In a later analysis, about 16,000 TCR beta sequences were associated with specific HLA alleles at a false discovery rate of 0.05. Sequencing depth was assumed to be roughly uniform across donors in the presence/absence analyses, though that assumption may not hold. CMV serostatus was the only immune exposure information available for the cohort. The classifier was reported to diagnose cytomegalovirus status with high specificity and sensitivity in both the original cohort and the validation cohort. A further reported finding was that TCR beta sequences accurately predicted the HLA-A and HLA-B alleles for most subjects in the first cohort. An association between a missense DCLRE1C variant and V-gene and J-gene trimming of TCR beta chains was found in a later genetic analysis and replicated in an independent cohort. Broadly in line with IMGT annotations, most TCR beta V segments showed up in productive rearrangements about 87% or about 30% of the time in an earlier analysis of roughly 590 of the donors. Most TCR sequences were seen in very few donors, while some public TCRs were found in many individuals. In a later analysis, HLA-associated TCR beta chains showed more clonal expansion and lower generation probabilities than non-associated chains that were equally common. A few of the identified cytomegalovirus-associated TCR beta chains were confirmed in vitro to be specific for cytomegalovirus antigens. Because HLA typing was unavailable for some donors at each locus, only the typed subset was used in association tests. Several of the top co-occurrence clusters appeared to be linked to parvovirus B19, influenza, CMV and Epstein-Barr virus, according to a later analysis. A later analysis found that most CMV-associated TCR beta chains appeared HLA-restricted, with HLA associations seemingly driven largely by CMV exposure. A later genetic analysis reported fewer N-insertions in productive TCRs among donors in an Asian-associated ancestry cluster than the roughly 720-donor mean. A group of highly shared sequence variants was considered likely to be a technical artifact of the sequencing pipeline. When HLA alleles, especially DR and DQ, strongly co-occurred, TCR associations were difficult to assign to individual alleles. Correlated functional status among segregating V segments might reflect linkage disequilibrium, but an unknown experimental factor could not be ruled out.

The library was generated by the immunoSEQ multiplex PCR assay. For the multiplex PCR, a mixture combining 60 forward primers for TCR Vbeta segments and 13 reverse primers for TCR Jbeta segments was used. The CDR3 region of rearranged TCR beta genes was amplified from genomic DNA with a multiplex PCR assay. The Illumina HiSeq System was used to sequence the amplified TCR beta libraries as 87-base-pair reads. Turning to the authors' computational methods: A later analysis counted 75 million to 100 million unique TCR beta chains across the roughly 700 repertoires, and around 9.9 million of these chains were shared by at least two donors. To remove PCR and sequencing errors, raw reads were error-corrected and collapsed into unique sequences using a nearest-neighbor algorithm that merged closely related sequences. Alignment of CDR3 sequences to IMGT reference sequences was used to assign V, D and J gene segments. For a sequence to be retained, a match of at least six nucleotides to both a V gene segment and a J gene segment was required. Rearrangements were classified as productive when the CDR3 lacked stop codons and remained in frame with V and J, and all other rearrangements were classified as non-productive. Following IMGT convention, CDR3 was defined as the stretch from the second conserved V-encoded cysteine to the conserved J-encoded phenylalanine. Sequences without an unambiguous match to a single V gene segment were excluded from the earlier analysis of about 630 of the donors. In an earlier analysis of several hundred of the donors, a V segment was called functional when productive rearrangements were above 56.7%, and segregating when the standard deviation between donors exceeded 5%. A statistical classification framework was built for diagnosing cytomegalovirus status from the catalog of TCR beta chain sequences. In a later analysis, V and J genes were assigned by comparing TCR nucleotide sequences against IMGT/GENE-DB human TR gene sequences. The TCRdist pipeline was used in a later analysis to assign CDR3 sequences and most-parsimonious VDJ recombination scenarios. In a later analysis, every TCR beta chain was defined by the combination of its CDR3 amino acid sequence and its V-gene family, and reads without a unique V-gene family were dropped. As a way to deal with suspected cross-contamination and a sequencing artifact, a later analysis dropped 592 nucleotide sequences that were highly shared and had low generation probability. A later analysis calculated a clonal expansion index for each public chain from normalized within-repertoire ranks of inferred template counts. In a later analysis, generation probabilities were computed with a VDJ recombination model fitted to out-of-frame rearrangements, and the resulting probabilities were checked against IGoR. In a later analysis, TCR-TCR, TCR-HLA and TCR-CMV co-occurrence was scored with hypergeometric tests, and a repertoire-size bias correction was applied to TCR pairs. False discovery rates were estimated in a later analysis by permuting HLA or CMV assignments 20 times. In a later analysis, co-occurring TCRs were grouped using DBSCAN, with TCRdist sequence similarity added in when clustering inside HLA-allele-positive subsets. Co-occurrence clustering excluded repertoires with fewer than 30,000 or more than 120,000 public chains, plus five with anomalous nucleotide sharing. TCRdb holds this immuneACCESS table with in-frame rearrangements only. Some clones are missing; in checked studies, unresolved V genes explain under half, and the rest has no known cause. That table gives V, J and clone size, and the DNA gave D and trimming. For this sample there are around 64,000 clones; 85% appear just once. About 10% of the sample is taken by the ten largest.

With regard to this clone: Its antigen remains unidentified. The sample holds no much larger clone one base away, and base qualities are not on file.

The cohort was made up of under 800 healthy bone marrow donors. At the time of sampling, every cohort member was nominally healthy, though immune exposures that went unrecorded were likely present. The donor was CMV seronegative and belonged to the group of more than 300 seronegative cohort members. Each donor provided a peripheral blood sample, and peripheral blood mononuclear cells were used for TCR beta sequencing. The Qiagen DNeasy Blood Extraction Kit was used to extract genomic DNA from the blood cell samples. The sample was PBMCs. The TCR comes from a female donor in good health and CMV-seronegative.

The DNA sequence is given as TGTGCCAGTAGCCCTGGACTAGCGGGTTTGTTGGATGAGCAGTTCTTC. Protein translation: CASSPGLAGLLDEQFF. Recombination joined TRBV19 with TRBJ2-1; TRBD2 aligns with 11 central bases. After removal of 6 bases from V and 8 bases from J, the junction retains 12 bases not matched to a gene. Counted from cysteine to phenylalanine, this CDR3 has 16 amino acids. Only the CDR3 part of the read is kept: 48 bases, read in frame from the first base. CDR1 LNHDA and CDR2 SQIVND were looked up in the germline V gene (reference sequence).